The 24 T cell receptor beta chains in this list originate from one sample, sequenced in a study of vaccination effects on CD4 cells after COVID-19. These TCRs' antigens remain unknown. Viral peptide pool expansion of antigen-specific CD4+ T cells preceded sequencing in the ViraFEST assay. Cells that had been cultured for 10 days were the source of isolated CD4+ T cells. It was two doses of either the BNT162b2 or mRNA-1273 vaccine that participants received. Using immunoSEQ multiplex PCR, the repertoire was profiled, and TCRdb retains in-frame clones only, with some absent. The sample carries about 32,000 clones, under 75% recorded once. The material was CD4+ T cells from PBMCs cultured with HCoV-229E spike peptides, obtained after COVID-19 vaccination. These receptors all come from a human donor who received a COVID-19 vaccine.

The genes are TRBV18 and TRBJ1-2, with TRBD1 as a possible D gene (6 bases). The CDR3 covers 15 residues. V lost 3 bases to trimming and J lost 3 bases, with 14 bases between them. Germline CDR1 reads KGHSH; CDR2 reads LQKENI. CDR3 in amino acids: CASSPSGGDHYGYTF. In nucleotides, the CDR3 is TGTGCCAGCTCACCCTCGGGGGGCGATCACTATGGCTACACCTTC. Drawing the rest from reference TRBV18 and TRBJ1-2, the complete variable domain is NAGVMQNPRHLVRRRGQEARLRCSPMKGHSHVYWYRQLPEEGLKFMVYLQKENIIDESGMPKERFSAEFPKEGPSILRIQQVVRGDSAAYFCASSPSGGDHYGYTFGSGTRLTVV.

The chain carries TRBV18 and TRBJ1-1; TRBD1 agrees at 8 bases. From germline, CDR1 is KGHSH and CDR2 LQKENI. V dropped 0 bases and J dropped 7; count of bases not matched to a gene: 10. The CDR3 is 16 residues long. The DNA for the CDR3 is TGTGCCAGCTCACCACCTACAGGGGGAACACGGGATGAAGCTTTCTTT. This translates into CASSPPTGGTRDEAFF.

J is TRBJ2-7 and V is TRBV5-1; weak D call: TRBD2 (6 bases). Trimming shortened V by 0 bases and J by 3 bases, and 25 bases separated the two germline ends. This CDR3 has 19 residues. Germline CDR1 reads SGHRS; CDR2 reads YFSETQ. DNA of the CDR3: TGCGCCAGCAGCTTGGCCGTCGGGGGTCAGAACCGCTATGACTACGAGCAGTACTTC. This codes for CASSLAVGGQNRYDYEQYF.

This clone was picked up a small number of times. The V gene is TRBV19, the J gene TRBJ1-5; D is unclear. Germline values: CDR1 LNHDA, CDR2 SQIVND (reference sequence). The CDR3 spans 17 residues. Trimming took 2 bases from V and 4 from J, leaving 18 bases between them. The CDR3 DNA reads TGTGCCAGTAGTATACCCCCGACGGGAAGGTGGAATCAGCCCCAGCATTTT. It yields the protein CASSIPPTGRWNQPQHF.

The chain uses TRBV10-1 and TRBJ2-7; no firm D call. This CDR3 is built from 16 residues. Per the germline V gene, CDR1 is WNHNN and CDR2 is SYGVQD (reference sequence). Between the trimmed V and J ends, which lost 0 bases and 3 bases, there was a span of 15 bases. The CDR3 DNA reads TGCGCCAGCAGTGAGTCGAATGCTAACCAGTTCTACGAGCAGTACTTC. This sequence encodes CASSESNANQFYEQYF.

The rearrangement links TRBV5-1 to TRBJ2-3, with 9 bases identical to TRBD2. The V gene's germline CDR1 is SGHRS and CDR2 YFSETQ. The CDR3 runs 15 residues. Trimming cost V 0 bases and J 2 bases; bases outside gene matches: 1. CDR3 residues: CASSLGGRVTDTQYF. CDR3 coding DNA: TGCGCCAGCAGCTTGGGCGGGAGGGTCACAGATACGCAGTATTTT.

This chain uses TRBV19 with TRBJ2-6, with D perhaps being TRBD1 or TRBD2 (5 bases each). The CDR3 totals 16 residues. Trimming took off 8 bases at V and 2 bases at J, with 16 bases between the two ends. The germline V gene encodes CDR1 LNHDA and CDR2 SQIVND (reference sequence). In DNA form, the CDR3 reads TGTGCCAGTCGGGAAGGCAGGGCAGCTGGGGCCAACGTCCTGACTTTC. Translated, it gives CASREGRAAGANVLTF.

The J gene is TRBJ2-2, the V gene TRBV7-9; the match to TRBD1 covers 10 bases. Germline CDR1 and CDR2: SEHNR and FQNEAQ (reference sequence). The CDR3 consists of 13 residues. V gave up 8 bases and J gave up 5 bases; unmatched junction bases: 2. The CDR3, as DNA: TGTGCCAGCGGACAGGGGGGGACCGGGGAGCTGTTTTTT. Encoded protein: CASGQGGTGELFF.

This clone showed up just once. The chain carries TRBV7-9 and TRBJ1-1; no clear D gene. CDR1 is SEHNR and CDR2 is FQNEAQ in the germline V gene (reference sequence). Trimming removed 2 bases from V and 10 bases from J, with 11 bases in between. CDR3 length: 12 residues. The CDR3 coding sequence is TGTGCCAGCAGCTTACCCGGTCTGGGAGCTTTCTTT. Its protein is CASSLPGLGAFF.

The rearrangement links TRBV6-5 to TRBJ2-3; 12 bases are a match to TRBD2. Trimming took 4 bases from V and 10 from J; bases not matched to a gene: 9. This CDR3 region has 15 residues. Germline V gives CDR1 MNHEY, CDR2 SVGAGI. The chain's CDR3 is CASSWTSGDLVPQYF. The CDR3 nucleotides read TGTGCCAGCAGTTGGACTAGCGGGGACCTGGTCCCGCAGTATTTT.

The V call is TRBV5-6, the J call TRBJ2-7; 9 nucleotides line up with TRBD1. V shed 0 bases and J 2 bases; nucleotides not matched to a gene: 0. The length of the CDR3 is 14 residues. CDR1 is SGHDT and CDR2 is YYEEEE in the germline V gene. The DNA for the CDR3 is TGTGCCAGCAGCTTGGGGGACAGGGCCTACGAGCAGTACTTC. Its translation is CASSLGDRAYEQYF.

The chain couples TRBV30 to TRBJ2-5; D perhaps matches TRBD2 (7 bases). V lost 4 bases, J lost 3 bases, and 15 bases lay in between. There are 14 residues in the CDR3. Per germline, CDR1 GTSNPN and CDR2 SVGIG (reference sequence). CDR3 in amino acids: CAWKWGRGKETQYF. Written as DNA, the CDR3 is TGTGCCTGGAAGTGGGGGCGGGGGAAAGAGACCCAGTACTTC. The entire variable domain, with the rest obtained from reference TRBV30 and TRBJ2-5, is as follows: SQTIHQWPATLVQPVGSPLSLECTVEGTSNPNLYWYRQAAGRGLQLLFYSVGIGQISSEVPQNLSASRPQDRQFILSSKKLLLSDSGFYLCAWKWGRGKETQYFGPGTRLLVL.

The V gene is TRBV29-1, the J gene TRBJ2-5, with 11 bases fitting TRBD2. The J segment lost 2 bases and the V segment lost 7 bases, leaving 9 bases of the junction unmatched. The CDR3 loop spans 15 amino acids. Germline V lookup: CDR1 SQVTM, CDR2 ANQGSEA. The CDR3 is CSATRLAGPQETQYF. In DNA, the CDR3 is TGCAGCGCCACGCGACTAGCGGGGCCTCAAGAGACCCAGTACTTC.

Here the CDR3 DNA reads TGTGCCAGCAGGGAACAGGGGGTCTCCTATAATTCACCCCTCCACTTT. It specifies CASREQGVSYNSPLHF. The chain employs TRBV6-1 and TRBJ1-6, with TRBD1 matching over 8 bases. The CDR3 sequence is 16 residues long. Trimming removed 6 bases from V and 0 bases from J; junction bases left unmatched: 4. Germline loops: CDR1 MNHNS, CDR2 SASEGT.

V and J are TRBV7-8 and TRBJ2-5, with D perhaps matching TRBD2 (6 bases). CDR1 and CDR2 (germline): SGHVS, FQNEAQ. V was clipped by 0 bases and J by 7 bases, with 15 bases between them. The CDR3 contains 15 residues. The CDR3 DNA is TGTGCCAGCAGCTTAGCTGGTAGCGGAAGGGGGACCCAGTACTTC. Translated: CASSLAGSGRGTQYF.

This chain joins TRBV24-1 and TRBJ2-2; D not certain. With 4 bases removed from V and 1 base from J, the gap between germline ends came to 9 bases. Germline V gene data show CDR1 as KGHDR and CDR2 as SFDVKD. CDR3 length equals 15 residues. The CDR3 protein is CATSDPQRNTGELFF. The CDR3, as DNA: TGTGCCACCAGTGACCCTCAGAGGAACACCGGGGAGCTGTTTTTT.

The chain joins TRBV13 to TRBJ1-1; 7 bases map to TRBD1. Germline CDR1 reads PRHDT; CDR2 reads FYEKMQ (reference sequence). The V and J ends lost 5 bases and 2 bases, in that order; junction bases with no gene match: 8. The CDR3 has 15 amino acids. For the CDR3, the DNA is TGTGCCAGCAGCGGCGACAGGGTTGTAAACACTGAAGCTTTCTTT. It specifies CASSGDRVVNTEAFF.

The chain employs TRBV10-1 and TRBJ2-2; 10 nucleotides agree with TRBD1. The ends lost 7 bases at V and 5 bases at J; junction bases unmatched: 4. This CDR3 region has 14 residues. The germline V gene has CDR1 WNHNN and CDR2 SYGVQD (reference sequence). The CDR3 DNA reads TGCGCCAGCACCTCGGGACAGGGGACCGGGGAGCTGTTTTTT. It specifies CASTSGQGTGELFF.

This chain uses TRBV30 with TRBJ1-1, with D maybe TRBD1 (6 bases). Germline assignment: CDR1 GTSNPN and CDR2 SVGIG (reference sequence). Trimming pared 3 bases from V and 10 bases from J, leaving 21 bases between. The CDR3 totals 14 residues. CDR3 sequence: CAWRQGSGPVGAFF. The DNA for the CDR3 is TGTGCCTGGAGACAGGGTTCAGGACCCGTTGGAGCTTTCTTT.

This sequence joins TRBV3-1 (or the pseudogene TRBV3-2) and TRBJ2-5; 10 bases map to TRBD2. Germline CDR1 LGHDT, CDR2 YNNKEL (reference sequence). V dropped 1 base and J dropped 6; count of bases not matched to a gene: 5. The CDR3 covers 15 residues. As DNA, the CDR3 is TGTGCCAGCAGCCAAGGGACTAGCGGACTTAAGACCCAGTACTTC. Protein sequence: CASSQGTSGLKTQYF.

The chain employs TRBV5-4 and TRBJ1-4, with 7 bases identical to TRBD1. Germline loops: CDR1 SGHNT, CDR2 YYREEE (reference sequence). V lost 4 bases to trimming and J lost 8 bases; unmatched junction nucleotides: 11. The CDR3 has 15 amino acids. The CDR3 sequence is CASSPQGESREKLFF. The CDR3 DNA is TGTGCCAGCAGCCCCCAGGGGGAGTCTCGGGAAAAACTGTTTTTT. Combining the CDR3 with reference TRBV5-4 and TRBJ1-4 gives the whole variable domain ETGVTQSPTHLIKTRGQQVTLRCSSQSGHNTVSWYQQALGQGPQFIFQYYREEENGRGNFPPRFSGLQFPNYSSELNVNALELDDSALYLCASSPQGESREKLFFGSGTQLSVL.

V and J are TRBV6-5 and TRBJ1-2; D is unresolved. In germline, CDR1 is MNHEY, CDR2 SVGAGI. This CDR3 comprises 15 residues. V was cut by 0 bases and J by 7 bases, with 15 bases left in between. This CDR3 is CASSYSTKFTSGYTF. CDR3 coding DNA: TGTGCCAGCAGTTACTCGACGAAATTTACAAGTGGCTACACCTTC.

The chain carries TRBV5-1 and TRBJ2-1; 8 bases map to TRBD2. V lost 4 bases and J lost 5; bases outside the gene matches: 14. CDR3 size: 17 residues. Germline CDR1 reads SGHRS; CDR2 reads YFSETQ. CDR3 sequence reads: CASSGEMSGSWNNEQFF. CDR3 coding DNA: TGCGCCAGCAGCGGGGAAATGAGCGGGAGCTGGAACAATGAGCAGTTCTTC.

This chain connects TRBV5-1 to TRBJ1-1; no clear D gene. V was pared by 0 bases and J by 3 bases, with 24 bases between. The CDR3 is made up of 19 amino acids. Germline CDR1 is SGHRS and CDR2 is YFSETQ. CDR3 protein: CASSLGLLGQQSRDTEAFF. CDR3 DNA sequence: TGCGCCAGCAGCTTGGGGCTCCTGGGCCAACAATCAAGGGACACTGAAGCTTTCTTT.